This T cell receptor beta chain is drawn from a study of blood T cell repertoires in COVID-19. Study processing details: Scientists estimated how many nucleated cells there were by amplifying reference gene primers. Clones were read by immunoSEQ multiplex PCR, and TCRdb kept only the in-frame ones, dropping some. V, J and clone size were drawn from that table, and D and trimming were deduced from the DNA. The sample carries under 300,000 clones, around 90% recorded once. This CDR3 spans 14 amino acids. Losses at the gene ends were 4 bases for V and 6 bases for J; bases not matched to a gene: 8. Per the germline V gene, CDR1 is SGDLS and CDR2 is YYNGEE.

The sequence was obtained from a man aged 25-45 years with COVID-19, enrolled during active disease. What was sequenced was peripheral blood. The chain employs TRBV9 and TRBJ2-3; 7 bases map to TRBD2. The CDR3 loop is CASSQSGAGDTQYF. As DNA, the CDR3 is TGTGCCAGCAGCCAAAGCGGGGCGGGCGATACGCAGTATTTT. Using reference TRBV9 and TRBJ2-3 for the parts outside the CDR3, the full variable domain is DSGVTQTPKHLITATGQRVTLRCSPRSGDLSVYWYQQSLDQGLQFLIQYYNGEERAKGNILERFSAQQFPDLHSELNLSSLELGDSALYFCASSQSGAGDTQYFGPGTRLTVL.